The sequence of this T cell receptor beta chain was determined in a study of T cell repertoires in cytomegalovirus infection. For the study at large: Used in the study were CMV epitopes, some recently identified and HLA-C-restricted, others well-studied and HLA-B-restricted. In public TCR beta signatures, there were indications of both CMV infection and matching HLA type.

A note on this clonotype: Its antigen remains unidentified.

The CDR3 is 15 residues long. The germline gives CDR1 MNHEY, CDR2 SMNVEV (reference sequence). V shed 5 bases and J shed 5 bases, with 18 bases lying between them. General study points: Adding up the frequency of public TCR beta families identified people who carried CMV plus the relevant HLA. Dominating the ex vivo response were HLA-C-restricted CMV-specific TCR beta clonotypes.

Using its own MiXCR run on the reads, TCRdb lists one record per CDR3 protein. The sample has about 770,000 distinct CDR3 sequences; roughly 28% are singletons. The material sequenced was cultured CD8+ T cells from PBMCs, taken from culture after CMV antigen stimulation. The V and J genes are TRBV27 and TRBJ2-5, with a weak D call TRBD1 (7 bases). This clonotype was obtained from a human donor in good health (CMV status not recorded). Some clones in this sample may be carry-over from other donors' samples. The CDR3 region has the DNA TGTGCCAGCAGTAGGGCCAGCAGGGGGAGGGAGACCCAGTACTTC. Translating it yields CASSRASRGRETQYF.